These T cell receptor beta chains were read from a single sample in a study of blood T cells in healthy people across ages. Using its own MiXCR run on the 5' RACE reads, TCRdb lists one record per CDR3 protein. The table shows around 620,000 distinct CDR3 sequences, with 27% occurring only once. Sequencing input: blood. The receptors derive from a woman in her 70s in good health. Each CDR3 is given without its conserved first and last residue. The D gene is left open where the match is weak.

v_gene	j_gene	d_gene	CDR3aa
TRBV7-2	TRBJ2-5	NA	ASSFLSGGETQY
TRBV5-1	TRBJ2-1	TRBD1	ASSQMDRVGYNEQF
TRBV10-3	TRBJ1-5	NA	AISGLSSNQPQH
TRBV6-1	TRBJ1-6	NA	ASSPGFVALH
TRBV12-3/TRBV12-4	TRBJ1-2	TRBD1	ASSSHRGNT
TRBV11-2	TRBJ2-5	TRBD2	ASSRGSGDQTQY
TRBV4-1	TRBJ2-5	TRBD2	ASSRLPTRLAETQY
TRBV5-1	TRBJ2-5	TRBD2	ASRSGLAGGQETQY
TRBV5-1	TRBJ2-7	TRBD1	ASSSSRTGGSYEQY
TRBV5-1	TRBJ2-3	TRBD2	ASSLGRLAGGRDDTQY
TRBV29-1	TRBJ1-6	NA	SVAEGQLNSPLH
TRBV6-6	TRBJ2-5	TRBD1	ASSETPGQGWKTQY
TRBV7-2	TRBJ2-1	TRBD1	ASSFTGTAKNEQF
TRBV2	NA	TRBD1	ASQSPGTGLYEQY
TRBV29-1	TRBJ1-1	NA	SVAEGTNTEAF
TRBV18	TRBJ1-2	NA	ASSPSGDLYGYT
TRBV6-2/TRBV6-3	TRBJ1-2	NA	ASTMTGLYGYT